The rows below give T cell receptor beta chains drawn from one sample of a study of a mutant IDH1 vaccine in newly diagnosed glioma. Profiling relied on immunoSEQ multiplex PCR, and the TCRdb table lists in-frame clones only, not all of them. The profile shows 40,000 to 50,000 clones, around 74% of them singletons. No antigens are known for them. Here the sequenced sample was PBMCs, taken from a glioma patient whose treatment included an IDH1 peptide vaccine. Receptors originate from a man aged 45-60 years with glioma. Both conserved end residues are part of each CDR3.

v_call	j_call	cdr3_aa
TRBV2	TRBJ2-2	CASGGGPGELFF
TRBV9	TRBJ1-2	CASSLQGADGYTF
TRBV9	TRBJ1-1	CASSDGQGGFMNTEAFF
TRBV5-6	TRBJ2-7	CASSFEVSTYEQYF
TRBV19	TRBJ1-5	CASSILWTGSAGQPQHF
TRBV11-2	TRBJ2-7	CASSPAYEQYF
TRBV5-1	TRBJ2-1	CASSIRDRGNEQFF
TRBV30	TRBJ2-3	CAWRRDRALTFTDTQYF
TRBV11-2	TRBJ2-5	CASSRGHSQETQYF
TRBV7-9	TRBJ2-5	CASSHRGPQETQYF
TRBV5-8	TRBJ1-5	CASSSGAIAGQPQHF
TRBV6-6	TRBJ2-5	CASGSQGLETQYF
TRBV9	TRBJ2-1	CASSVGGTNNEQFF
TRBV28	TRBJ2-2	CASSHHGSGELFF
TRBV9	TRBJ2-6	CASSERFSGANVLTF
TRBV19	TRBJ1-2	CASSTTGTGGPGYTF
TRBV5-1	TRBJ2-5	CASSLPRGGDETQYF
TRBV30	TRBJ1-6	CAWTYHGNSPLHF
TRBV30	TRBJ1-1	CAWNWGTEAFF
TRBV7-9	TRBJ1-5	CASSGGVQPQHF
TRBV30	TRBJ1-1	CACRQYVQTEAFF
TRBV5-4	TRBJ1-1	CASSTSGTGFGAFF
TRBV6-5	TRBJ1-1	CASWLEGTPEAFF
TRBV5-4	TRBJ2-1	CASSQQGRNEQFF
TRBV13	TRBJ2-3	CASSLGDRGIRDTQYF
TRBV12-5	TRBJ2-7	CASGLGQGYEQYF
TRBV7-8	TRBJ1-1	CASSAPGFEAFF
TRBV20-1	TRBJ1-1	CSATPSTEAFF
TRBV11-2	TRBJ1-1	CASSLYTSMNTEAFF
TRBV2	TRBJ1-5	CASSRQGGNQPQHF
TRBV10-3	TRBJ1-4	CAIRPGQGAWGNEKLFF
TRBV7-8	TRBJ2-6	CASSKRGPGANVLTF
TRBV4-2	TRBJ1-6	CASSPMTGGDSPLHF
TRBV30	TRBJ2-5	CAWSRGGQETQYF
TRBV5-6	TRBJ2-7	CASSRRDNYEQYF